This T cell receptor (beta chain) is from a study of follicular helper T cells after annual influenza vaccination. This clone was seen a handful of times. The time point: 2015-2016 season, 7 days after influenza vaccination. Before and after seasonal inactivated influenza vaccination, adults gave blood for sorting CD4 subsets for sequencing. CDR1 is SGHKS, CDR2 YYEKEE, per germline (reference sequence). The length of the CDR3 is 11 residues. V lost 0 bases and J 13 bases, leaving 10 bases between the germline ends. Clones were read by immunoSEQ multiplex PCR, and TCRdb kept only the in-frame ones, dropping some. This repertoire shows 8,000 to 13,000 clones, around four fifths found once; its top ten account for around 0.43%.

This material consisted of CXCR5- memory CD4+ T cells sorted from blood, taken 7 days after influenza vaccination. The TCR was taken from an adult who received the influenza vaccine. The chain is built from TRBV5-5 and TRBJ1-2; tentatively, D is TRBD1 (5 bases). The CDR3 sequence: CASSLVQEATF. CDR3 sequence (DNA): TGTGCCAGCAGCTTGGTACAGGAGGCCACCTTC.